These T cell receptor beta chains were read from a single sample in a study of early T cells in non-severe SARS-CoV-2 infection. MiXCR, run by TCRdb on the 5' RACE reads, gives a single entry per CDR3 protein. This sample has tens of thousands of distinct CDR3 sequences, with around 12% found just once. The sample consisted of whole blood, taken at baseline. The receptors derive from an adult who was a healthcare worker with PCR-confirmed SARS-CoV-2 infection or an uninfected control (not recorded which). Each CDR3 is given with its conserved first and last residue. The D gene is left open where the match is weak. Expanded clones get a size class; other rows say once, few or many, or leave the size out.

V	D	J	size	DNA	CDR3
TRBV25-1	NA	TRBJ1-6	NA	TGTGCCAGCAGTCGGCAGGCTAATTCACCCCTCCACTTT	CASSRQANSPLHF
TRBV20-1	TRBD1	TRBJ2-1	NA	TGCAGTGCCCCCAGGACAGGGATCAATGAGCAGTTCTTC	CSAPRTGINEQFF
TRBV28	NA	TRBJ2-7	few	TGTGCCTCTTCCGGGACCCCGAGTGCCTACGAGCAGTACTTC	CASSGTPSAYEQYF
TRBV29-1	NA	TRBJ1-1	few	TGCAGCGTAAGGGACGGGAACACTGAAGCTTTCTTT	CSVRDGNTEAFF
TRBV6-5	NA	TRBJ2-5	few	TGTGCCAGCAGTTACAGGGTTGTTACACCCCCCCTCAGGGAGACCCAGTACTTC	CASSYRVVTPPLRETQYF
TRBV27	NA	TRBJ2-7	few	TGTGCCAGCAGAAAACAGGGATTCATGTCCTACGAGCAGTACTTC	CASRKQGFMSYEQYF
TRBV4-1	TRBD2	TRBJ2-1	few	TGCGCCAGCAGCCGGGGCCGGGGGGACCCTAGAAATGAGCAGTTCTTC	CASSRGRGDPRNEQFF
TRBV18	NA	TRBJ1-4	NA	TGTGCCAGCTCAGCGGGGTTGAGTGAAAAACTGTTTTTT	CASSAGLSEKLFF
TRBV6-6	NA	TRBJ2-6	NA	TGTGCCAGCAGTTACCCCTGGGCCGCGGGGGCCAACGTCCTGACTTTC	CASSYPWAAGANVLTF
TRBV28	NA	TRBJ2-7	NA	TGTGCCAGCAGCCTTCTTTCCACAGGGAGGGGCGAGCAGTACTTC	CASSLLSTGRGEQYF
TRBV7-2	TRBD2	TRBJ2-1	NA	TGTGCCAGCAGCCCAGGAGGTAGCGGGGGACTCAATGAGCAGTTCTTC	CASSPGGSGGLNEQFF
TRBV20-1	NA	TRBJ2-7	once	TGCAGTGCTAGACGAGGAACGCCCCCCTACGAGCAGTACTTC	CSARRGTPPYEQYF
TRBV24-1	TRBD2	TRBJ2-5	many	TGTGCCACCAGTGACGGGGGGGAGACCCAGTACTTC	CATSDGGETQYF
TRBV5-4	NA	TRBJ2-5	NA	TGTGCCAGCAGCTTGGACCTACGGGAGGAGACCCAGTACTTC	CASSLDLREETQYF
TRBV29-1	NA	TRBJ1-1	NA	TGCAGCGTTCAGACAGGTGAAGCTTTCTTT	CSVQTGEAFF
TRBV11-2	NA	TRBJ1-6	many	TGTGCCAGCAGCCCGTACTCCTATAATTCACCCCTCCACTTT	CASSPYSYNSPLHF
TRBV6-2/TRBV6-3	NA	TRBJ1-2	few	TGTGCCAGCAGTTACTCGAGTCGGGGTCATGGCTACACCTTC	CASSYSSRGHGYTF
TRBV2	NA	TRBJ2-5	NA	TGTGCCAGCAGACTAGCAGGAGAGACCCAGTACTTC	CASRLAGETQYF
TRBV6-2/TRBV6-3	NA	TRBJ2-7	few	TGTGCCAGCAGTTACGGGGGGACGAGCTCCTACGAGCAGTACTTC	CASSYGGTSSYEQYF
TRBV27	NA	TRBJ2-7	few	TGTGCCAGCAGTTTTTCAAGGGGGTTCTCCTACGAGCAGTACTTC	CASSFSRGFSYEQYF
TRBV7-9	NA	TRBJ2-3	NA	TGTGCCAGCAGCTTCGGGTGGCGGGGAACCACAGATACGCAGTATTTT	CASSFGWRGTTDTQYF
TRBV9	TRBD2	TRBJ2-1	NA	TGTGCCAGCAGCCTAGCGGAGGTTTACAATGAGCAGTTCTTC	CASSLAEVYNEQFF
TRBV18	TRBD1	TRBJ1-2	NA	TGTGCCAGCTCACCTGGGACAGGGCACTATGGCTACACCTTC	CASSPGTGHYGYTF
TRBV7-2	NA	TRBJ2-1	few	TGTGCCAGCAGCTTAATGGGGGTGATGTCCTACAATGAGCAGTTCTTC	CASSLMGVMSYNEQFF
TRBV18	NA	TRBJ1-5	many	TGTGCCAGCTCACCAGACAGCTTCTGGCAGCCCCAGCATTTT	CASSPDSFWQPQHF
TRBV28	NA	TRBJ2-7	few	TGTGCCAGCAGTTTAGGCGGGTCACCGTCCTACGAGCAGTACTTC	CASSLGGSPSYEQYF
TRBV27	TRBD1	TRBJ1-1	few	TGTGCCAGCAGGCCGACAGGGGTGAACACTGAAGCTTTCTTT	CASRPTGVNTEAFF
TRBV7-2	NA	TRBJ2-1	many	TGTGCCAGCAGCTTTCGACTTGTAGGTGGGGGTGCCAATGAGCAGTTCTTC	CASSFRLVGGGANEQFF
TRBV4-1	NA	TRBJ1-2	many	TGCGCCAGCAGCCAACCAACCCGAGGACGGGGGTTAGGTGGCTACACCTTC	CASSQPTRGRGLGGYTF
TRBV6-1	NA	TRBJ2-3	NA	TGTGCCAGCAGTGAAGTCGGTCGGGGAGGAACGGATACGCAGTATTTT	CASSEVGRGGTDTQYF
TRBV29-1	NA	TRBJ2-3	few	TGCAGCGTTGATGACAGGACGAACACAGATACGCAGTATTTT	CSVDDRTNTDTQYF
TRBV12-3/TRBV12-4	NA	TRBJ2-2	NA	TGTGCCAGCAGTTTACGTAGAGTTCTCGGGGAGCTGTTTTTT	CASSLRRVLGELFF
TRBV6-4	NA	TRBJ2-1	NA	TGTGCCAATAGAATGTCCGGGACTTACAATGAGCAGTTCTTC	CANRMSGTYNEQFF
TRBV7-6	NA	TRBJ2-3	many	TGTGCCAGCAGCTTAGGACCCTGGGACACAGATACGCAGTATTTT	CASSLGPWDTDTQYF
TRBV12-3/TRBV12-4	NA	TRBJ2-7	NA	TGTGCCACAAGACGTGGGCAGGAGACCTACGAGCAGTACTTC	CATRRGQETYEQYF
TRBV10-3	NA	TRBJ1-5	many	TGTGCCATCAGTGAGTCTGGCGAGATCGGGGATAATCAGCCCCAGCATTTT	CAISESGEIGDNQPQHF
TRBV5-4	NA	TRBJ2-2	NA	TGTGCCAGCAGCTCCGGGACATACACCGGGGAGCTGTTTTTT	CASSSGTYTGELFF
TRBV11-2	TRBD1	TRBJ2-7	few	TGTGCCAGCAGCTGGGGGACAGACTACGAGCAGTACTTC	CASSWGTDYEQYF
TRBV7-8	TRBD1	TRBJ2-1	few	TGTGCCAGCAGTCCCACAGGGGTTGGGGACAATGAGCAGTTCTTC	CASSPTGVGDNEQFF
TRBV2	NA	TRBJ2-4	few	TGTGCCAGCAGTGAAGTCGCCAAAAACATTCAGTACTTC	CASSEVAKNIQYF
TRBV6-6	NA	TRBJ2-2	NA	TGTGCCAGCAGTTACCCCCTAGGGGGTCGGCCCAGAACCGGGGAGCTGTTTTTT	CASSYPLGGRPRTGELFF
TRBV12-3/TRBV12-4	NA	TRBJ2-2	many	TGTGCCAGCAGCCCCGGTGTGGGCACCGGGGAGCTGTTTTTT	CASSPGVGTGELFF
TRBV4-1	NA	TRBJ1-1	few	TGCGCCAGCAGCCCTCGTGCAGTTTCTGAAGCTTTCTTT	CASSPRAVSEAFF
TRBV28	NA	TRBJ1-1	few	TGTGCCAGCAGTTTGTGGCAGATGAACACTGAAGCTTTCTTT	CASSLWQMNTEAFF
TRBV28	NA	TRBJ2-3	few	TGTGCCAGCCAAATCACAGATACGCAGTATTTT	CASQITDTQYF
TRBV2	NA	TRBJ1-2	medium-sized	TGTGCCAGCAGTGAAGCCCCCGTGTGGTATGGCTACACCTTC	CASSEAPVWYGYTF
TRBV6-1	TRBD2	TRBJ2-7	NA	TGTGCCAGCGGGACTAGCGGGGGGTTCGAGCAGTACTTC	CASGTSGGFEQYF
TRBV7-2	NA	TRBJ1-1	NA	TGTGCCAGCAGCCTTCTCCGCTGGACTGAAGCTTTCTTT	CASSLLRWTEAFF
TRBV6-6	NA	TRBJ1-2	few	TGTGCCAGCAGTTACAGCGGGGCAGACTATGGCTACACCTTC	CASSYSGADYGYTF
TRBV5-1	TRBD1	TRBJ2-4	NA	TGCGCCAGCATGGGACAGGGAGACATTCAGTACTTC	CASMGQGDIQYF
TRBV27	TRBD1	TRBJ1-6	NA	TGTGCCAGCAGTTCGGACAGGGAGGTTAATTCACCCCTCCACTTT	CASSSDREVNSPLHF
TRBV11-2	TRBD1	TRBJ2-7	many	TGTGCCAGCAGCTTCACCGGGACAGCGGACTACGAGCAGTACTTC	CASSFTGTADYEQYF